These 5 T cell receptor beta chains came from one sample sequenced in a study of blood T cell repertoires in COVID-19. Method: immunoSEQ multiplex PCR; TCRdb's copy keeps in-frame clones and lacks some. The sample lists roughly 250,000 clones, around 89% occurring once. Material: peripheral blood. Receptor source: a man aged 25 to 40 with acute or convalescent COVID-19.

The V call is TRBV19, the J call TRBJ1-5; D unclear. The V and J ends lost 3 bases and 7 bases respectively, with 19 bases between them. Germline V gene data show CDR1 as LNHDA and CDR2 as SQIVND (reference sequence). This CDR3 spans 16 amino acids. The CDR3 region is CASSMDGSGINQPQHF. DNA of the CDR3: TGTGCCAGTAGTATGGACGGCTCGGGGATCAACCAGCCCCAGCATTTT.

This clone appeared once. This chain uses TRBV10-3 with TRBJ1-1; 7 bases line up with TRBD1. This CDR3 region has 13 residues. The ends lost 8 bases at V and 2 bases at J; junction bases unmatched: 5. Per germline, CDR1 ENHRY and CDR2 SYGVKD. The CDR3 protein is CAIGTAENTEAFF. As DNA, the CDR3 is TGTGCCATCGGGACAGCCGAAAACACTGAAGCTTTCTTT.

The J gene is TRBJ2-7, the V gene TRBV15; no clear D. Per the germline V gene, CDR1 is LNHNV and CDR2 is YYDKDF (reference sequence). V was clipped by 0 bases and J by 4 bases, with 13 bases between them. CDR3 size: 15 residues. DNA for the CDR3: TGTGCCACCAGCAGAGAAACGTCGGTTTGGTACGAGCAGTACTTC. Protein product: CATSRETSVWYEQYF.

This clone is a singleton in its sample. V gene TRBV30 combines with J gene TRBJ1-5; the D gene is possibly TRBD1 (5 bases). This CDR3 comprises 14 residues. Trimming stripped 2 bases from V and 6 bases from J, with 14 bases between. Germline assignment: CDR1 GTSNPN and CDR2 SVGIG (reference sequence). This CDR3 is CAWSSPGRGQPQHF. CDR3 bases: TGTGCCTGGAGTTCCCCAGGGAGGGGTCAGCCCCAGCATTTT.

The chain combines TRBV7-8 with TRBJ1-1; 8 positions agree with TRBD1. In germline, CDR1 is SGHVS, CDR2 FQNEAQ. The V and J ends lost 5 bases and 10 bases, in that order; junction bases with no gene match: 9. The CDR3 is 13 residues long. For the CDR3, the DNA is TGTGCCAGCAGCCCCCGGGACAGGTTAGGAGCTTTCTTT. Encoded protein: CASSPRDRLGAFF. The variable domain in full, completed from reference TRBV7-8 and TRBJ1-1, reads GAGVSQSPRYKVAKRGQDVALRCDPISGHVSLFWYQQALGQGPEFLTYFQNEAQLDKSGLPSDRFFAERPEGSVSTLKIQRTQQEDSAVYLCASSPRDRLGAFFGQGTRLTVV.